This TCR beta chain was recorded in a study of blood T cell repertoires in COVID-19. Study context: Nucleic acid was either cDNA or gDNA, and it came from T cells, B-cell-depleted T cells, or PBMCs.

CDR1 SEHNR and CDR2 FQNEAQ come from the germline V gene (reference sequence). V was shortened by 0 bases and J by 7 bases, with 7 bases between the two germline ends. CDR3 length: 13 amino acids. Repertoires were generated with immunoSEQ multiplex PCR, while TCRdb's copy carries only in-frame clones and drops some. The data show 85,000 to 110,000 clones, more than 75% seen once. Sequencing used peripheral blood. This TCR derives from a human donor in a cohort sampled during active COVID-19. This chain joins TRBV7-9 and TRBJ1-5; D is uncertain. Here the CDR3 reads CASSLASRQPQHF. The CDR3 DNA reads TGTGCCAGCAGCTTAGCATCGCGACAGCCCCAGCATTTT. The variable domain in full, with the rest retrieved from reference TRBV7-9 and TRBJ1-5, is DTGVSQNPRHKITKRGQNVTFRCDPISEHNRLYWYRQTLGQGPEFLTYFQNEAQLEKSRLLSDRFSAERPKGSFSTLEIQRTEQGDSAMYLCASSLASRQPQHFGDGTRLSIL.